This TCR beta chain was recovered during a study of cytomegalovirus exposure and HLA in healthy donors. Vbeta (60) and Jbeta (13) primers were used in the PCR. Study processing details: Roughly 81 million unique TCR beta chains, 10 million to 14 million shared, were counted in a later analysis. The repertoire was sequenced with immunoSEQ multiplex PCR; TCRdb's copy has only in-frame clones and lacks some. D and trimming were read from the DNA, whereas the V and J calls and clone size are those reported in that table. The profile shows over 75,000 clones, around 80% of them singletons. The length of the CDR3 is 17 residues. The germline gives CDR1 SGHDN, CDR2 FVKESK. V was trimmed by 0 bases and J by 8 bases, leaving 17 bases between them. General study results and limits: Later analysis identified several of the most significant clusters that appeared linked to common viral pathogens. In a later analysis, around 18,000 TCR beta sequences were associated with HLA alleles at 0.05 false discovery rate.

In regard to this clone: No antigen is known for it.

Input material: PBMCs. The clonotype comes from a man aged 55 to 70 in good health and CMV-seropositive. The chain couples TRBV14 to TRBJ1-6; possibly TRBD1 for D (5 bases). The CDR3 is CASSQDLGGLIDSPLHF. For the CDR3, the DNA is TGTGCCAGCAGCCAAGATCTGGGGGGTCTAATCGATTCACCCCTCCACTTT.